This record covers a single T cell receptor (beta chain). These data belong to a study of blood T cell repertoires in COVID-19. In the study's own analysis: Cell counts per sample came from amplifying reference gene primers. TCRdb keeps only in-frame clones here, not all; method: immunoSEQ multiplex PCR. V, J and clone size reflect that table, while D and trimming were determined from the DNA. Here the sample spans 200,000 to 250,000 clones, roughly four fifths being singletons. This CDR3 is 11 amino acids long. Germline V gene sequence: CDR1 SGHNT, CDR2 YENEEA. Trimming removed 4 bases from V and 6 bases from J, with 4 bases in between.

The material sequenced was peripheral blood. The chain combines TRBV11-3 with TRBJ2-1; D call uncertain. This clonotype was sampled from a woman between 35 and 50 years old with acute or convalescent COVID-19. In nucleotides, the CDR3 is TGTGCCAGCAGCTCCGGCAATGAGCAGTTCTTC. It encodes CASSSGNEQFF.